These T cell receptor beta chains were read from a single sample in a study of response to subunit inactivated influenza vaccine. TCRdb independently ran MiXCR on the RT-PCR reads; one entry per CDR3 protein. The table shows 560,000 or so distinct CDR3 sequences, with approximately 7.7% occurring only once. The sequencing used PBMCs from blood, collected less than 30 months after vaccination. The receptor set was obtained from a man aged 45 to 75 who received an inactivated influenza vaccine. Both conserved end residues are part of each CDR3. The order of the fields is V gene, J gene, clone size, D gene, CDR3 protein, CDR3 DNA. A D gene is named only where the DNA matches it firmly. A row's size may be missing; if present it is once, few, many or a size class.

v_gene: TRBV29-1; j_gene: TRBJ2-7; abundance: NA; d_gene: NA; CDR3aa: CSVGGGLAYEQYF; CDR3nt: TGCAGCGTTGGGGGGGGGCTAGCATACGAGCAGTACTTC
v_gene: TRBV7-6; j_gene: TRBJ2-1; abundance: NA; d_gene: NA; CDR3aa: CASSLWTSYNEQFF; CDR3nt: TGTGCCAGCAGCCTTTGGACCTCCTACAATGAGCAGTTCTTC
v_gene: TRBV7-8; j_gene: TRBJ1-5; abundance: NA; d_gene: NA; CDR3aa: CASSSDLDRLPVTQHF; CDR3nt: TGTGCCAGCAGCTCAGACCTGGACAGACTACCCGTAACGCAGCATTTT
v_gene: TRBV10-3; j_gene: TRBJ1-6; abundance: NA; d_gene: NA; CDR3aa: CAITKDGYNSPLHF; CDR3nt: TGTGCCATCACCAAGGACGGTTATAATTCACCCCTCCACTTT
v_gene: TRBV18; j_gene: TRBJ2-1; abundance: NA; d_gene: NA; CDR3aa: CASSPQGLNSYNEQFF; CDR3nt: TGTGCCAGCTCACCCCAGGGTTTGAACAGCTACAATGAGCAGTTCTTC
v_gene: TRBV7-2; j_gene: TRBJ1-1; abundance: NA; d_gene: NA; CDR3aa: CASGGGGFTEAFF; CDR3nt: TGTGCCAGCGGAGGGGGGGGTTTCACTGAAGCTTTCTTT
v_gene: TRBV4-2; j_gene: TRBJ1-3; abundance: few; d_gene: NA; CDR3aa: CASSQNPGGGDSGNTIYF; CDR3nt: TGTGCCAGCAGCCAAAATCCTGGGGGGGGAGACTCTGGAAACACCATATATTTT
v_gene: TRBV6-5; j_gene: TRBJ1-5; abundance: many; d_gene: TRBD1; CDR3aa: CASRYRGDNQPQHF; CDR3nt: TGTGCCAGCAGATACAGGGGTGACAATCAGCCCCAGCATTTT
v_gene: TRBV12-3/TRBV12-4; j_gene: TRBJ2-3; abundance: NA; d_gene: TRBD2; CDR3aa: CASSLGPSGVSTDTQYF; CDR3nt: TGTGCCAGCAGTTTGGGTCCTAGCGGGGTTAGCACAGATACGCAGTATTTT
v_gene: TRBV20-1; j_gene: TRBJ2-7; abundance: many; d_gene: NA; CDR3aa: CSARQAGLTTYEQYF; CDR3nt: TGCAGTGCTAGGCAAGCGGGCTTAACGACCTACGAGCAGTACTTC
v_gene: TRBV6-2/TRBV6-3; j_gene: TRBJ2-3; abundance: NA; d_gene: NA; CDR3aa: CASSTGHGADTQYF; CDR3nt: TGTGCCAGCAGCACGGGGCATGGGGCAGATACGCAGTATTTT
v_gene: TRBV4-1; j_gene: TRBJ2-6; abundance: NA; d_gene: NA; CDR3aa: CASSRASGANVLTF; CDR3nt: TGCGCCAGCAGCCGGGCCTCGGGGGCCAACGTCCTGACTTTC
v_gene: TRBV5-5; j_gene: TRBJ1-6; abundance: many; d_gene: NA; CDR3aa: CASSRQGTGDNSPLHF; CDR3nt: TGTGCCAGCAGCCGTCAGGGGACGGGAGATAATTCACCCCTCCACTTT
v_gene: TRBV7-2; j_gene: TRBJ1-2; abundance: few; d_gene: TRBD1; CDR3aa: CASSPGQGPHYGYTF; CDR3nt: TGTGCCAGCAGCCCAGGACAGGGCCCCCACTATGGCTACACCTTC
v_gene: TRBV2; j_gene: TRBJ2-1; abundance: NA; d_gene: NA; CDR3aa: CASSEGRVSNEQFF; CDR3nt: TGTGCCAGCAGTGAAGGGCGGGTATCCAATGAGCAGTTCTTC
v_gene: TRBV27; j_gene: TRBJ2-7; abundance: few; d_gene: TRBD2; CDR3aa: CASSSGLAGGSYEQYF; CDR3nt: TGTGCCAGCAGTTCCGGACTAGCGGGGGGATCCTACGAGCAGTACTTC
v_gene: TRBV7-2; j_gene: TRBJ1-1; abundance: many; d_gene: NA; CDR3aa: CASSFTSNVPNTEAFF; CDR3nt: TGTGCCAGCAGCTTTACCTCAAACGTCCCGAACACTGAAGCTTTCTTT
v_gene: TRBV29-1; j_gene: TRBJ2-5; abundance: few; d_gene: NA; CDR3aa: CSVKALYSWETQYF; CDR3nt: TGCAGCGTCAAGGCCCTGTACAGTTGGGAGACCCAGTACTTC
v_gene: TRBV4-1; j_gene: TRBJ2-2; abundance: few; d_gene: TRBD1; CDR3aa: CASSPSPGGRNGELFF; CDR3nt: TGCGCCAGCAGCCCTTCCCCAGGGGGCCGTAACGGGGAGCTGTTTTTT
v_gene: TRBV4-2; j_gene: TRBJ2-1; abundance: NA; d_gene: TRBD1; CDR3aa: CASSQATGQGFNEQFF; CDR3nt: TGTGCCAGCAGCCAAGCGACGGGACAGGGGTTCAATGAGCAGTTCTTC
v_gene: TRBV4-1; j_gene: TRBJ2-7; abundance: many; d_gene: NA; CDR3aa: CASSHLLTSILYEQYF; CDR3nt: TGCGCCAGCAGCCACCTATTGACTAGTATTCTCTACGAGCAGTACTTC
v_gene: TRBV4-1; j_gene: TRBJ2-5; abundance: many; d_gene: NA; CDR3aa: CASSQSEDRETQYF; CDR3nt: TGCGCCAGCAGCCAAAGCGAGGATCGGGAGACCCAGTACTTC
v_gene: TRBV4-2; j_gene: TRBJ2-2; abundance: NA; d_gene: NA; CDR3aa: CASSRGTDSNTGELFF; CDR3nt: TGTGCCAGCAGCCGCGGGACTGATTCCAACACCGGGGAGCTGTTTTTT
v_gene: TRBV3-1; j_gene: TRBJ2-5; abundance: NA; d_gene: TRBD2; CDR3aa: CASSQVSGGQETQYF; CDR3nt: TGTGCCAGCAGCCAAGTTTCGGGGGGGCAAGAGACCCAGTACTTC
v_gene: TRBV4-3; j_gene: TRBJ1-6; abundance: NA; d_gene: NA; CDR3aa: CASSHGTDNSPLHF; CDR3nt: TGCGCCAGCAGCCATGGTACAGACAATTCACCCCTCCACTTT
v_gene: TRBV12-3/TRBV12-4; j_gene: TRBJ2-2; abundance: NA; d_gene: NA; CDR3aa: CASSSAAPGELFF; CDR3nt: TGTGCCAGCAGTTCCGCAGCGCCCGGGGAGCTGTTTTTT
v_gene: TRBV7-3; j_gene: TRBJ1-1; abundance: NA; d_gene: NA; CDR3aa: CASSLRQRMNTEAFF; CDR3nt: TGTGCCAGCAGCTTAAGACAGAGAATGAACACTGAAGCTTTCTTT